This T cell receptor (beta chain) was recorded in a study of identical twins. TCRdb used MiXCR to reprocess the 5' RACE reads, holding one entry per CDR3 protein. Seen here are around 1.7 million distinct CDR3 sequences, around a third observed once, and the top ten hold approximately 0.29%. This CDR3 is 17 amino acids long. The germline V gene has CDR1 LGHNA and CDR2 YNFKEQ. The TCR comes from a newborn girl in good health. This chain joins TRBV4-2 and TRBJ2-1; TRBD2 agrees at 11 bases. The DNA end is a closer match to TRBJ2-7, so the J assignment may be wrong. The sequenced sample was cord blood. The CDR3 loop is CASSLRPASGGYNEQYF. CDR3 nucleotides: TGTGCCAGCAGCCTAAGACCCGCTAGCGGGGGGTACAATGAGCAGTACTTC.